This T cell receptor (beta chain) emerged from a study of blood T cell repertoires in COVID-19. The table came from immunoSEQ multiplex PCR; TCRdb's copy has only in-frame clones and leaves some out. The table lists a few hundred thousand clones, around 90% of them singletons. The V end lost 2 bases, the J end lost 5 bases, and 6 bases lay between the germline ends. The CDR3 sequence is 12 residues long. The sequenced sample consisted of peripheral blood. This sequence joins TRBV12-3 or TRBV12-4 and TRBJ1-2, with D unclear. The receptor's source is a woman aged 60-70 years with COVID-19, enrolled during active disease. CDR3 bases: TGTGCCAGCAGTTTACGTCTATATGGCTACACCTTC. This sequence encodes CASSLRLYGYTF.